This T cell receptor (beta chain) was sequenced during a study of T cells in Graves' hyperthyroidism and ophthalmopathy. The germline CDR1 and CDR2 sequences are DFQATT and SNEGSKA (reference sequence). The CDR3 is 13 residues long. V lost 0 bases to trimming and J lost 9 bases, with 15 bases between them. Over 18 months, lack of ophthalmopathy progression marked Graves' hyperthyroidism as stable. Patients aged 18 to 65 had newly diagnosed hyperthyroidism lasting under 2 months. TCR beta CDR3 sequences were amplified from RNA transcripts. The study used the HTBI primer set for a first-round RT-PCR of the TCR CDR3. Using its own MiXCR run on the multiplex PCR reads, TCRdb lists one record per CDR3 protein. Here the sample spans about 210,000 distinct CDR3 sequences, 15% to 20% being singletons.

Sequencing was performed on blood. This chain uses TRBV20-1 with TRBJ2-7, with D uncertain. The TCR comes from a middle-aged man with Graves' hyperthyroidism. In DNA form, the CDR3 reads TGCAGTGCTAGAGAAAGAGGCCTCGGCGGGCAGTACTTC. It encodes CSARERGLGGQYF.